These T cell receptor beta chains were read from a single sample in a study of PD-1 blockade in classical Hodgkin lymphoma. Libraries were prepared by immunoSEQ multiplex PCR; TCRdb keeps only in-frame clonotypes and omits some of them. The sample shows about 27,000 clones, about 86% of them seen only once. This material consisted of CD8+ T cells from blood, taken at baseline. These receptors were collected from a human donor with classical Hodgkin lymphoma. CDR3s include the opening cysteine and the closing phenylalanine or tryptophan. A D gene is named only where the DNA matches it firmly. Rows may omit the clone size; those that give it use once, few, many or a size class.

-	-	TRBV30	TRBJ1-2	CAWSVGQGSYGYTF	TGTGCCTGGAGTGTAGGTCAGGGGAGCTATGGCTACACCTTC
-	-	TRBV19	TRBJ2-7	CASSPRDSYEQYF	TGTGCCAGTAGCCCCAGGGACTCCTACGAGCAGTACTTC
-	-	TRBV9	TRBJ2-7	CASSGATSGRPYEQYF	TGTGCCAGCAGCGGGGCCACCTCAGGGCGGCCCTACGAGCAGTACTTC
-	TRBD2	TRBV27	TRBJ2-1	CASRRAAGGGNEQFF	TGTGCCAGCAGAAGGGCCGCTGGGGGGGGGAATGAGCAGTTCTTC
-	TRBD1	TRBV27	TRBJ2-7	CASRALQGAAYEQYF	TGTGCCAGCAGGGCCCTACAGGGGGCGGCCTACGAGCAGTACTTC
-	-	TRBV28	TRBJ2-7	CASRATRVSYEQYF	TGTGCCAGCCGAGCGACCAGGGTTTCCTACGAGCAGTACTTC
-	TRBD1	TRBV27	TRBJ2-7	CASSLSGTGPYEQYF	TGTGCCAGCAGTTTATCAGGGACAGGGCCCTACGAGCAGTACTTC
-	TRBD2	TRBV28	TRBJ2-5	CASSLRFSGSRETQYF	TGTGCCAGCAGTTTACGGTTTAGCGGGAGTCGTGAGACCCAGTACTTC
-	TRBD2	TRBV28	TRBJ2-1	CASSTGTSGSYEQFF	TGTGCCAGCAGTACCGGGACTAGCGGGAGTTATGAGCAGTTCTTC
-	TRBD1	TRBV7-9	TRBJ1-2	CASSQTGGFNYGYTF	TGTGCCAGCAGCCAAACAGGGGGCTTTAACTATGGCTACACCTTC
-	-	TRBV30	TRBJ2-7	CACDGSSYEQYF	TGTGCCTGCGACGGTAGCTCCTACGAGCAGTACTTC
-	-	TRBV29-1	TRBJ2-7	CSVEWTEGRYEQYF	TGCAGCGTTGAATGGACGGAGGGGCGCTACGAGCAGTACTTC
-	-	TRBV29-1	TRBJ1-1	CSPLKRGEAFF	TGCAGCCCCCTTAAGCGGGGTGAAGCTTTCTTT
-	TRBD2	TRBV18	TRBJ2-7	CASSPSSGRGNEQYF	TGTGCCAGCTCACCCAGTAGCGGGAGGGGCAACGAGCAGTACTTC
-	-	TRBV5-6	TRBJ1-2	CASGRVYGYTF	TGTGCCAGCGGAAGAGTCTATGGCTACACCTTC
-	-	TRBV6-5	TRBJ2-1	CASSYSLGATGEQFF	TGTGCCAGCAGTTACTCGCTCGGGGCTACAGGTGAGCAGTTCTTC
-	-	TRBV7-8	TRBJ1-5	CASRQGRNQPQHF	TGTGCCAGTAGGCAGGGCCGAAATCAGCCCCAGCATTTT
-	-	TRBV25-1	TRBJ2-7	CASSDGAYEQYF	TGTGCCAGCAGTGACGGCGCCTACGAGCAGTACTTC
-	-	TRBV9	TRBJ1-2	CASSVGGGYGYTF	TGTGCCAGCAGCGTAGGAGGCGGCTATGGCTACACCTTC
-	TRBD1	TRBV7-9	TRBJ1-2	CASSQTSTGGSGYGYTF	TGTGCCAGCAGCCAGACCTCGACAGGGGGCTCTGGCTATGGCTACACCTTC
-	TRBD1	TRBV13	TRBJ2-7	CASSFLGQGNYEQYF	TGTGCCAGCAGCTTCTTAGGACAGGGAAACTACGAGCAGTACTTC
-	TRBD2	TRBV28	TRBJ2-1	CASRISGGGYNEQFF	TGTGCCAGCAGAATTAGCGGGGGGGGTTACAATGAGCAGTTCTTC
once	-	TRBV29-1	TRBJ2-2	CSVEDYRGHTGELFF	TGCAGCGTTGAAGATTATCGGGGACACACCGGGGAGCTGTTTTTT
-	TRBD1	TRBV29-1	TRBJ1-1	CSFDRGVAPEAFF	TGCAGCTTTGACAGGGGGGTGGCCCCTGAAGCTTTCTTT
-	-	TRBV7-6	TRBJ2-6	CASWSGSGANVLTF	TGTGCCAGCTGGTCCGGGTCTGGGGCCAACGTCCTGACTTTC
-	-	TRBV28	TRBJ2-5	CASRNQETQYF	TGTGCCAGCAGGAACCAAGAGACCCAGTACTTC
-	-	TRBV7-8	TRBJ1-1	CASSLVTVGVHTEAFF	TGTGCCAGCAGCTTAGTTACGGTAGGGGTGCACACTGAAGCTTTCTTT
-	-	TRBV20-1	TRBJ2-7	CSVPWGYEQYF	TGCAGTGTCCCCTGGGGCTACGAGCAGTACTTC
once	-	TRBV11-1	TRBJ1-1	CASSTFKYRPFEAFF	TGTGCCAGCAGCACATTTAAGTACAGGCCTTTTGAAGCTTTCTTT
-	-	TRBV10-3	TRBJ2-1	CAISDRDEQFF	TGTGCCATCAGTGATAGGGATGAGCAGTTCTTC
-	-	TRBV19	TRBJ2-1	CASSIFGQAVNEQFF	TGTGCCAGTAGTATTTTTGGGCAAGCGGTCAATGAGCAGTTCTTC